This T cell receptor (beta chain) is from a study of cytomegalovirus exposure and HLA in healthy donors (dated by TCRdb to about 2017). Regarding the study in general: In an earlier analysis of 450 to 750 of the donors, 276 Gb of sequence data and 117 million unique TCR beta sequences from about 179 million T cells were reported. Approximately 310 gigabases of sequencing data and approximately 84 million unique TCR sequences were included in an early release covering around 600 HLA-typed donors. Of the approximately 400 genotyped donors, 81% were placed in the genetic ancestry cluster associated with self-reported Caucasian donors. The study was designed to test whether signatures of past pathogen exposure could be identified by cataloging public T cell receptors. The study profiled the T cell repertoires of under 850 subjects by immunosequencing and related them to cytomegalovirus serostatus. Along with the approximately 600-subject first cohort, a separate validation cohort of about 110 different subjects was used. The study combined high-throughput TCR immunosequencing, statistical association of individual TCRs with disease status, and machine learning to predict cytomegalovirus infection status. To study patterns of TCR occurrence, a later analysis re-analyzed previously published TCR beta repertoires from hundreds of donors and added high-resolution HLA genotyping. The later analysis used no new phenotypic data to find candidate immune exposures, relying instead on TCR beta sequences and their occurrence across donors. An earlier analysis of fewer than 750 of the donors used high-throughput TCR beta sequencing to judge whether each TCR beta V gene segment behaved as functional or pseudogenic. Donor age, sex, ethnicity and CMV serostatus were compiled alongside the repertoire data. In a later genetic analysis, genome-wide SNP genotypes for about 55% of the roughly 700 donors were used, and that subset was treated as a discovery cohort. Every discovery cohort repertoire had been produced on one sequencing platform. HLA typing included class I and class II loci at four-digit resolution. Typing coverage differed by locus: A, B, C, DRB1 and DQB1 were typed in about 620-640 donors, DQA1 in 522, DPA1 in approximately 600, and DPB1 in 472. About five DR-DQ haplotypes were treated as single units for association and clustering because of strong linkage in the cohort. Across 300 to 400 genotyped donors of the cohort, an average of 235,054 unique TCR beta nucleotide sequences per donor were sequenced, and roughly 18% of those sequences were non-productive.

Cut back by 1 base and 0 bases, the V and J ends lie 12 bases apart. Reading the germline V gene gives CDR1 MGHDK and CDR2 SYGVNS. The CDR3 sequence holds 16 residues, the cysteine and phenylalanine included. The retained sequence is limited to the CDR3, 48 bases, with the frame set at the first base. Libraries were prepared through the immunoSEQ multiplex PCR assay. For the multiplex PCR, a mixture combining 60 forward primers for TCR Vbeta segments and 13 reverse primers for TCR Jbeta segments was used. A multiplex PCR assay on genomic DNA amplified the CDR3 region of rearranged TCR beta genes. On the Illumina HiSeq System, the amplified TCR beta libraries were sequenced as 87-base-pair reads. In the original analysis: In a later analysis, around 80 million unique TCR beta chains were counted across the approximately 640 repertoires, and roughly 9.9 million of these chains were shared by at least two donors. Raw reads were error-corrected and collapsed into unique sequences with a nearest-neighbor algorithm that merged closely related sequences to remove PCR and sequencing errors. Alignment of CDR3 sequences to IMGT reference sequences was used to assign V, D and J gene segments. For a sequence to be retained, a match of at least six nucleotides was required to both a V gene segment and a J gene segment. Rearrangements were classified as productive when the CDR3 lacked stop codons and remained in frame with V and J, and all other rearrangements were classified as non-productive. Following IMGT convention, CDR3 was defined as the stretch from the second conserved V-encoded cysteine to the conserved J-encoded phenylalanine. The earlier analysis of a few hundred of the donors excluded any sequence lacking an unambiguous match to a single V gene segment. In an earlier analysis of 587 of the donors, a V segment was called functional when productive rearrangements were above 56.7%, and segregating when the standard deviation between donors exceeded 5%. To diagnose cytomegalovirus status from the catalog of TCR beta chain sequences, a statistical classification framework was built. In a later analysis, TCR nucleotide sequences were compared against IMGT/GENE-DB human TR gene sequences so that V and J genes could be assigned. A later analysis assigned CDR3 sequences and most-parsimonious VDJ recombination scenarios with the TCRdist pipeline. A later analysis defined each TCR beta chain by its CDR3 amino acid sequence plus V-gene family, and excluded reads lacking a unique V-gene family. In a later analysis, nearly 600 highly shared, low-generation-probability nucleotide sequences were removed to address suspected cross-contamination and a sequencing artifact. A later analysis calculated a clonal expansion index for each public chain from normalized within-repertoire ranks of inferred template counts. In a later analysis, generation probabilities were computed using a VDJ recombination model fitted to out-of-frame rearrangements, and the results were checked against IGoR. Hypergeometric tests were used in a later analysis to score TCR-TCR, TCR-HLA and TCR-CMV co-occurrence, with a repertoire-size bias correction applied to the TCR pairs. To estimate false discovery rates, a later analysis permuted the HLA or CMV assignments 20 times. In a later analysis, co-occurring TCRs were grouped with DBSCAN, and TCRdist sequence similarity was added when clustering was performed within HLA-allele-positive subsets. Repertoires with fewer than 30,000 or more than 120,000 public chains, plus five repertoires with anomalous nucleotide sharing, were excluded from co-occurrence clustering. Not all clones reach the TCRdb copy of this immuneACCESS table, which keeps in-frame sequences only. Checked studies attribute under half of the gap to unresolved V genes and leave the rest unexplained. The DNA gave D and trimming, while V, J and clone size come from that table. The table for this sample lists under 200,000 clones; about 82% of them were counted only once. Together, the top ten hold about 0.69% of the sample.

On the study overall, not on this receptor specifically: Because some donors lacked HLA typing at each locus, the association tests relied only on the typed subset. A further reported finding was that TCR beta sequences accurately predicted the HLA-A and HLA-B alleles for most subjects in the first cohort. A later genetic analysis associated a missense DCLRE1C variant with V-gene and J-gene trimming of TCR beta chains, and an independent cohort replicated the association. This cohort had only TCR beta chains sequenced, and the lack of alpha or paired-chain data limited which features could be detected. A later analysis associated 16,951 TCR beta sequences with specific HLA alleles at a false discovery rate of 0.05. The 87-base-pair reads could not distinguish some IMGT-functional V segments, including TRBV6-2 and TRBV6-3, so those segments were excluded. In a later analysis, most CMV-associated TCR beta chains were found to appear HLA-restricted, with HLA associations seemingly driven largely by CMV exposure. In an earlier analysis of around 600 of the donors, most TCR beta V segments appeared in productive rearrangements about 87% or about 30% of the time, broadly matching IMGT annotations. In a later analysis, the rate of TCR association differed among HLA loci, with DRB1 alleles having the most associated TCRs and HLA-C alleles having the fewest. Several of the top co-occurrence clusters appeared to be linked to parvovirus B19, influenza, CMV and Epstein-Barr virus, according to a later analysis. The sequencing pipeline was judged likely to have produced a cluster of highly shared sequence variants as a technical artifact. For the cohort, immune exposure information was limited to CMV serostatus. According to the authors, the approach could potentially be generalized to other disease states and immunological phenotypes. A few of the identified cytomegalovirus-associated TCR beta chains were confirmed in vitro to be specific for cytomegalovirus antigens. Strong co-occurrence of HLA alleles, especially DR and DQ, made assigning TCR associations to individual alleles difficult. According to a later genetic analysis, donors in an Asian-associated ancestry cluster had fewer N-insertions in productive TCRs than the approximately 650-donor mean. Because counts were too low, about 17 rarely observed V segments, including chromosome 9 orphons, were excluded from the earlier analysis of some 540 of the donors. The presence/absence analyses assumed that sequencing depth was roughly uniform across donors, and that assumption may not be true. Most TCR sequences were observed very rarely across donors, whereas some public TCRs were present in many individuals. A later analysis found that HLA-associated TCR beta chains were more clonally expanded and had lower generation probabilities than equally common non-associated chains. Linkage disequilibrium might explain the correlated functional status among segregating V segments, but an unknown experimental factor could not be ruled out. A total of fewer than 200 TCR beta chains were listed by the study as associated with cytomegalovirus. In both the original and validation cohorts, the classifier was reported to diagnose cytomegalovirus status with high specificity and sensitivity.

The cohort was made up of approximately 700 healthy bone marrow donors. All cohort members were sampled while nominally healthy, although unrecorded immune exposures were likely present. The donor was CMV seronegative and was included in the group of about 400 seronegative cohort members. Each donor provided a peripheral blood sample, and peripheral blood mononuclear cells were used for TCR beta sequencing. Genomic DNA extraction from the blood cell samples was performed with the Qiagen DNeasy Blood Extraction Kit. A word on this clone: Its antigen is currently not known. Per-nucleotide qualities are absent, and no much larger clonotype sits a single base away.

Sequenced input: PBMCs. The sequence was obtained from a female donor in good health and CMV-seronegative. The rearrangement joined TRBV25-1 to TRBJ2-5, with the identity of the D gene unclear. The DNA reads TGTGCCAGCAGTGAATGGTCGAGCCTTTACCAAGAGACCCAGTACTTC. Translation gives CASSEWSSLYQETQYF.